This passage covers 25 T cell receptor beta chains from one sample sequenced in a study of T cell responses to AZD1222 COVID-19 vaccine. Repertoires were generated with immunoSEQ multiplex PCR, while TCRdb's copy carries only in-frame clones and drops some. Among roughly 100,000 clones listed, roughly 90% were seen once. The material was peripheral blood, obtained on day 0 of AZD1222 vaccination. These receptors came from an adult in good health.

The rearrangement joins TRBV5-1 to TRBJ1-1; TRBD1 aligns across 11 bases. V was clipped by 0 bases and J by 3 bases; unmatched bases: 4. Germline-derived CDR1 and CDR2 are SGHRS and YFSETQ. This CDR3 is built from 16 residues. The CDR3 DNA reads TGCGCCAGCAGCTTGGGGACAGGGGGCGTAGACACTGAAGCTTTCTTT. It yields the protein CASSLGTGGVDTEAFF.

V is TRBV6-6 and J is TRBJ1-2; TRBD1 aligns across 9 bases. With V trimmed by 5 bases and J by 9 bases, 7 bases remained unmatched. The CDR3 runs to 13 residues. The germline V gene has CDR1 MNHNY and CDR2 SVGAGI (reference sequence). In DNA, the CDR3 is TGTGCCAGCAGTCCCTTGGACAGGGGCAGCTACACCTTC. Translation gives CASSPLDRGSYTF.

The chain combines TRBV5-1 with TRBJ1-5; D uncertain. This CDR3 is built from 13 residues. Trimming stripped 5 bases from V and 9 bases from J, with 15 bases between. CDR1 and CDR2 from the germline V gene are SGHRS and YFSETQ. Here the CDR3 DNA reads TGCGCCAGCAGTTACGACTACATGGCGCCCCAGCATTTT. It yields the protein CASSYDYMAPQHF.

The chain employs TRBV29-1 and TRBJ2-5; possible D gene TRBD1, 5 bases. Germline V gene sequence: CDR1 SQVTM, CDR2 ANQGSEA. Between the trimmed V and J ends, which lost 7 bases and 3 bases, there was a span of 12 bases. This CDR3 is built from 12 residues. The CDR3 loop reads CSAGAPKETQYF. CDR3 sequence (DNA): TGCAGCGCTGGGGCGCCGAAAGAGACCCAGTACTTC.

The V and J genes are TRBV5-1 and TRBJ2-7; D might be TRBD1 or TRBD2, each matching 5 bases. This CDR3 is 15 amino acids long. V lost 3 bases and J lost 3, with 16 bases in between. Germline V gene lookup returns CDR1 SGHRS and CDR2 YFSETQ. CDR3 residues: CASSWGSGRNYEQYF. As DNA, the CDR3 is TGCGCCAGCAGCTGGGGCTCGGGACGGAACTACGAGCAGTACTTC.

This rearrangement joins TRBV19 to TRBJ1-4; the D gene is possibly TRBD1 (6 bases). This CDR3 has 13 residues. Trimming took off 7 bases at V and 7 bases at J, with 13 bases between the two ends. CDR1 is LNHDA, CDR2 SQIVND, per germline (reference sequence). The CDR3 DNA reads TGTGCCAGTACGCTGGGGGCCGGTGAAAAACTGTTTTTT. It encodes CASTLGAGEKLFF. The variable domain in full, with the rest retrieved from reference TRBV19 and TRBJ1-4, is DGGITQSPKYLFRKEGQNVTLSCEQNLNHDAMYWYRQDPGQGLRLIYYSQIVNDFQKGDIAEGYSVSREKKESFPLTVTSAQKNPTAFYLCASTLGAGEKLFFGSGTQLSVL.

The chain combines TRBV19 with TRBJ1-5; TRBD1 matches at 8 bases. The CDR3 has 15 amino acids. In germline, CDR1 is LNHDA, CDR2 SQIVND (reference sequence). Unmatched junction bases numbered 5, after V lost 3 bases and J lost 4 bases. The CDR3 DNA reads TGTGCCAGTAGTATGGGGGACAGGAGAAATCAGCCCCAGCATTTT. It is translated as CASSMGDRRNQPQHF.

This clone was seen more than once but under ten times. The gene calls are TRBV5-1 and TRBJ2-7, with 7 nucleotides matching TRBD1. The CDR3 covers 14 residues. After removal of 6 bases from V and 4 bases from J, the junction contained 10 bases not matched to a gene. Germline CDR1 reads SGHRS; CDR2 reads YFSETQ. The CDR3 DNA is TGCGCCAGCACAATCAGACAGGGACAATACGAGCAGTACTTC. Amino acids: CASTIRQGQYEQYF.

The chain is built from TRBV6-4 and TRBJ1-5, with unresolved D. The CDR3 runs to 13 residues. The germline V and J ends were trimmed by 2 bases and 4 bases, with 6 bases remaining between them. CDR1 and CDR2 (germline): MRHNA, SNTAGT. CDR3 bases: TGTGCCAGCAGTGACGACGAAAATCAGCCCCAGCATTTT. This codes for CASSDDENQPQHF.

CDR3 nucleotides: TGTGCCTGGAGTCAGGAGACTAGCGGGAGCTATGAGCAGTTCTTC. It yields the protein CAWSQETSGSYEQFF. The chain links TRBV30 to TRBJ2-1; 12 bases fit TRBD2. Germline V gives CDR1 GTSNPN, CDR2 SVGIG (reference sequence). The CDR3 length is 15 residues. The ends lost 2 bases at V and 8 bases at J; junction bases unmatched: 7.

The J gene is TRBJ2-1, the V gene TRBV19; 10 bases map to TRBD2. CDR3 size: 15 residues. The ends lost 5 bases at V and 8 bases at J; junction bases unmatched: 9. Germline V gene data show CDR1 as LNHDA and CDR2 as SQIVND (reference sequence). CDR3 region: CASSPRAGGLDEQFF. CDR3 sequence (DNA): TGTGCCAGTAGTCCCCGAGCGGGAGGGCTTGATGAGCAGTTCTTC.

CDR3 region: CASSFRENSPLHF. CDR3 bases: TGTGCCAGCAGTTTCAGGGAGAATTCACCCCTCCACTTT. The rearrangement uses TRBV2 and TRBJ1-6; tentatively, D is TRBD1 (5 bases). Trimming took off 5 bases at V and 7 bases at J, with 9 bases between the two ends. This CDR3 comprises 13 residues. Germline V gene sequence: CDR1 SNHLY, CDR2 FYNNEI.

The chain links TRBV3-1 (or the pseudogene TRBV3-2) to TRBJ1-3, with no clear D. The CDR3 sequence is 16 residues long. Germline loops: CDR1 LGHDT, CDR2 YNNKEL (reference sequence). The V end lost 0 bases, the J end lost 0 bases, and 9 bases lay between the germline ends. CDR3 loop: CASSQDTPFSGNTIYF. CDR3 coding DNA: TGTGCCAGCAGCCAAGATACACCTTTCTCTGGAAACACCATATATTTT.

This clone was counted once. V usage is TRBV4-3 and J usage is TRBJ2-6; D unresolved. The CDR3 spans 16 residues. The V and J ends lost 0 bases and 0 bases respectively, with 6 bases between them. Germline values: CDR1 LGHNA, CDR2 YSLEER. The CDR3 reads CASSQESSSGANVLTF. In nucleotides, the CDR3 is TGCGCCAGCAGCCAAGAATCCAGCTCTGGGGCCAACGTCCTGACTTTC.

The chain combines TRBV18 with TRBJ1-1; D might be TRBD1 (6 bases). CDR3 length: 15 amino acids. V lost 3 bases to trimming and J lost 0 bases, with 11 bases between them. The germline CDR1 and CDR2 sequences are KGHSH and LQKENI. CDR3 residues: CASSPVQGMNTEAFF. DNA for the CDR3: TGTGCCAGCTCACCCGTACAGGGCATGAACACTGAAGCTTTCTTT.

The chain employs TRBV18 and TRBJ2-3; 8 bases fit TRBD1. This CDR3 has 15 residues. J lost 4 bases, V lost 6 bases, and 9 bases had no gene match. Germline lookup yields CDR1 KGHSH and CDR2 LQKENI. The CDR3 reads CASSSMDREADTQYF. The CDR3 nucleotides read TGTGCCAGCTCTTCAATGGACAGGGAGGCAGATACGCAGTATTTT.

The rearrangement links TRBV7-2 to TRBJ2-5, with TRBD2 identical over 7 bases. CDR3 length equals 15 residues. Germline V lookup: CDR1 SGHTA, CDR2 FQGNSA. After removal of 1 base from V and 2 bases from J, the junction contained 4 bases not matched to a gene. CDR3 residues: CASSLGSGNQETQYF. The DNA for the CDR3 is TGTGCCAGCAGCTTAGGGAGCGGGAATCAAGAGACCCAGTACTTC.

This clone was seen once. The chain recombines TRBV9 with TRBJ1-5; D is unresolved. The ends were cut back, 0 bases at V and 2 bases at J, with 9 bases in the middle. CDR3 size: 15 residues. CDR1 is SGDLS, CDR2 YYNGEE, per germline. The CDR3 loop reads CASSVGPARNQPQHF. The CDR3 bases are TGTGCCAGCAGCGTAGGTCCGGCCCGCAATCAGCCCCAGCATTTT.

V and J are TRBV7-3 and TRBJ1-5; D gene unclear. The CDR3 loop spans 12 amino acids. With 5 bases removed from V and 0 bases from J, the gap between germline ends came to 2 bases. Germline V gene sequence: CDR1 SGHTA, CDR2 FQGTGA. CDR3 loop: CASSPSNQPQHF. DNA of the CDR3: TGTGCCAGCAGCCCTAGCAATCAGCCCCAGCATTTT.

This rearrangement joins TRBV3-1 (or the pseudogene TRBV3-2) to TRBJ1-1; possible D gene TRBD1, 5 bases. The V and J ends lost 4 bases and 2 bases respectively, with 20 bases between them. Germline lookup yields CDR1 LGHDT and CDR2 YNNKEL (reference sequence). CDR3 length: 17 residues. CDR3 residues: CASSRGTRIHINTEAFF. The CDR3 DNA is TGTGCCAGCAGCCGAGGGACGCGGATCCACATAAACACTGAAGCTTTCTTT.

The rearrangement uses TRBV7-2 and TRBJ1-2; TRBD1 matches 7 bases. The germline CDR1 and CDR2 sequences are SGHTA and FQGNSA. V lost 3 bases to trimming and J lost 4 bases; unmatched junction nucleotides: 2. CDR3 size: 13 residues. The CDR3 here is CASSLQGGYGYTF. The CDR3 DNA reads as TGTGCCAGCAGCTTGCAGGGGGGCTATGGCTACACCTTC.

The chain joins TRBV7-7 to TRBJ2-7; 13 nucleotides align to TRBD2. J was trimmed by 6 bases and V by 5 bases; bases with no gene match: 4. Germline V CDR1 and CDR2: SSHAT, FNYEAQ (reference sequence). The CDR3 consists of 14 residues. The CDR3 region is CASSTGTSGAEQYF. As DNA, the CDR3 is TGTGCCAGCAGCACCGGGACTAGCGGGGCCGAGCAGTACTTC. Filled out from reference TRBV7-7 and TRBJ2-7, the complete variable domain reads GAGVSQSPRYKVTKRGQDVTLRCDPISSHATLYWYQQALGQGPEFLTYFNYEAQPDKSGLPSDRFSAERPEGSISTLTIQRTEQRDSAMYRCASSTGTSGAEQYFGPGTRLTVT.

This chain uses TRBV7-2 with TRBJ1-1; 7 nucleotides line up with TRBD1. Germline values: CDR1 SGHTA, CDR2 FQGNSA. CDR3 size: 15 residues. Trimming at V came to 1 base and at J to 3 bases, leaving 5 bases not matched to a gene. The CDR3 sequence is CASSLGVQGYTEAFF. The CDR3 DNA sequence: TGTGCCAGCAGCTTAGGAGTACAGGGGTACACTGAAGCTTTCTTT.

This clone occurred once. The gene calls are TRBV18 and TRBJ2-1, with 14 bases matching TRBD2. In germline, CDR1 is KGHSH, CDR2 LQKENI. This CDR3 is built from 15 residues. V lost 6 bases to trimming and J lost 7 bases; unmatched junction nucleotides: 5. The CDR3 coding sequence is TGTGCCAGCTCCTTGGGACTAGCGGGAGCTAATGAGCAGTTCTTC. Translating gives CASSLGLAGANEQFF.

The J gene is TRBJ2-4, the V gene TRBV9, with 10 bases matching TRBD2. The ends lost 0 bases at V and 1 base at J; junction bases unmatched: 10. The CDR3 contains 19 residues. The germline CDR1 and CDR2 sequences are SGDLS and YYNGEE. DNA for the CDR3: TGTGCCAGCAGCGTAGACCCCGCTAGCGGGGGCTCGGCCAAAAACATTCAGTACTTC. Translating it yields CASSVDPASGGSAKNIQYF.